A selection of T cell receptor beta chains follows, all from one sample in a study of early T cells in non-severe SARS-CoV-2 infection. TCRdb reprocessed the 5' RACE reads with MiXCR, giving one entry per CDR3 protein. The repertoire consists of about 94,000 distinct CDR3 sequences, with approximately 13% occurring once and the leading ten covering around 2.4%. The sequencing input was whole blood. These receptors were taken from an adult who was a healthcare worker with PCR-confirmed SARS-CoV-2 infection or an uninfected control (not recorded which). The conserved cysteine and the conserved F or W are not part of the CDR3 here. Expanded clones are given a class, and other clones once, few, many or no size at all.

v_gene	abundance	j_gene	CDR3aa
TRBV6-2/TRBV6-3	NA	TRBJ1-1	ASSYRLTGSTEAF
TRBV28	few	TRBJ2-1	ASSTDHTYNEQF
TRBV5-4	NA	TRBJ2-5	ASSLGDRGLETQY
TRBV7-8	NA	TRBJ1-3	ASSFGLSGNTIY
TRBV29-1	NA	TRBJ2-1	SVGGTGVWF
TRBV20-1	NA	TRBJ2-2	SARDWSGLTGELF
TRBV4-1	many	TRBJ1-2	ASSQGLDPGAYGYT
TRBV6-6	many	TRBJ2-7	ASSYGTGIYEQY
TRBV28	NA	TRBJ2-7	DSSLIPGAGEQY
TRBV12-3/TRBV12-4	many	TRBJ2-7	ASSLGLYEQY
TRBV7-9	many	TRBJ1-2	ASSRGAQYYGYT
TRBV7-2	NA	TRBJ2-1	ASSLGSSGVYEQF
TRBV5-1	many	TRBJ1-4	ASSPGRANEKLF
TRBV5-1	many	TRBJ2-1	ASSLPYSSYNEQF
TRBV29-1	NA	TRBJ2-3	SVITGGADTQY
TRBV24-1	NA	TRBJ2-4	ATSDTSGYGIQY
TRBV2	many	TRBJ2-5	ASNYVNLETQY
TRBV11-2	few	TRBJ2-2	ASSRRRGLAGGQNTGELF
TRBV9	many	TRBJ1-2	ASSVAEGGFGGYT
TRBV20-1	few	TRBJ2-1	SARAIQGGMSGEQF
TRBV5-6	NA	TRBJ2-1	ASSLSPEGRQF
TRBV7-2	few	TRBJ2-7	ASSAGPYEQY
TRBV12-5	NA	TRBJ1-1	ASGLGHQGKAF
TRBV15	NA	TRBJ2-3	ATSRRATGNTDTQY
TRBV20-1	many	TRBJ1-5	SARFGGANQPQH
TRBV28	many	TRBJ2-7	ASSSLAGVTYEQY
TRBV6-2/TRBV6-3	NA	TRBJ2-3	ASITGFCGGARDTQY
TRBV6-5	NA	TRBJ2-1	ASTRSGNSLSYNEQF
TRBV19	many	TRBJ1-2	ASSPTGGQHNYGYT
TRBV28	many	TRBJ2-7	ASSLFRLSTGYEQY
TRBV29-1	many	TRBJ2-1	SVESMPSSYNEQF
TRBV28	NA	TRBJ1-1	ASSQLPRNTEAF
TRBV28	many	TRBJ2-5	ASSFQKGRQPQETQY
TRBV12-3/TRBV12-4	NA	TRBJ1-1	ASSSRQVGSEAF
TRBV5-4	NA	TRBJ2-3	VSSPGTSGAPDTQY